The rows below give T cell receptor beta chains drawn from one sample of a study of CD8 T cells in ankylosing spondylitis. TCRdb re-called the 5' RACE reads through MiXCR, storing one row per CDR3 protein. This repertoire shows about 840,000 distinct CDR3 sequences, about 11% found once; its top ten account for approximately 0.5%. Sequenced: blood, either unsorted or a sorted T cell fraction (not recorded which). The source is a male donor with ankylosing spondylitis. The CDR3 runs from the conserved cysteine through the conserved F or W. D genes are given only for firm matches. Only part of the rows carry a size: once, few, many, or a class if the clone is expanded.

clone_size,j_call,d_call,v_call,cdr3_aa,cdr3_nt
few,TRBJ2-1,TRBD2,TRBV10-3,CAITSSSGSGEQFF,TGTGCCATCACCTCCTCTAGCGGGAGCGGGGAGCAGTTCTTC
.,TRBJ1-1,.,TRBV20-1,CSARDLIGHTEAFF,TGCAGTGCTAGAGATCTTATTGGGCACACTGAAGCTTTCTTT
.,TRBJ1-3,.,TRBV9,CASSVRLGNTIYF,TGTGCCAGCAGCGTTCGACTAGGAAACACCATATATTTT
many,TRBJ2-5,.,TRBV10-3,CASSSGVGETQYF,TGTGCCTCCAGCAGTGGAGTGGGGGAGACCCAGTACTTC
.,TRBJ2-7,.,TRBV19,CASSISSPGTYEQYF,TGTGCCAGTAGTATTTCCTCCCCGGGTACCTACGAGCAGTACTTC
.,TRBJ2-7,TRBD2,TRBV27,CASSLFSGRAYEQYF,TGTGCCAGCAGTTTATTTAGCGGGAGGGCCTACGAGCAGTACTTC
.,TRBJ2-5,TRBD2,TRBV9,CASSPGTSGRSETQYF,TGTGCCAGCAGCCCCGGGACTAGCGGGAGGAGTGAGACCCAGTACTTC
.,TRBJ2-5,TRBD2,TRBV28,CASSSTGLAEETQYF,TGTGCCAGCAGTTCCACTGGACTAGCGGAAGAGACCCAGTACTTC
few,TRBJ2-6,.,TRBV12-3/TRBV12-4,CASSSLPGNSGANVLTF,TGTGCCAGCAGTTCACTCCCTGGGAATTCTGGGGCCAACGTCCTGACTTTC
.,TRBJ1-4,.,TRBV4-1,CASSQDRNDWINEKLFF,TGCGCCAGCAGCCAAGATCGGAACGACTGGATTAATGAAAAACTGTTTTTT
few,TRBJ2-1,TRBD2,TRBV18,CASSPVQRRGINNEQFF,TGTGCCAGCTCACCAGTTCAAAGGCGGGGGATAAACAATGAGCAGTTCTTC
.,TRBJ2-1,.,TRBV13,CASRILQRDEQFF,TGTGCCAGCCGAATCCTCCAGCGGGATGAGCAGTTCTTC
.,TRBJ1-1,TRBD1,TRBV20-1,CSANPHRGRPPYTEAFF,TGCAGTGCTAACCCGCACAGGGGAAGGCCCCCTTACACTGAAGCTTTCTTT
.,TRBJ1-2,TRBD1,TRBV3-1,CASSQERGTGSGYTF,TGTGCCAGCAGCCAAGAGAGGGGGACAGGGAGTGGCTACACCTTC
few,TRBJ2-1,.,TRBV20-1,CSAIRQREQFF,TGCAGTGCGATTAGGCAGCGTGAGCAGTTCTTC
.,TRBJ2-7,.,TRBV18,CASSPDMRGEQYF,TGTGCCAGCTCCCCCGACATGCGTGGAGAGCAGTACTTC
.,TRBJ1-1,.,TRBV6-5,CASSYSGENTEAFF,TGTGCCAGCAGTTATTCAGGGGAGAACACTGAAGCTTTCTTT
few,TRBJ2-2,.,TRBV5-1,CASSVPNGNTGELFF,TGCGCCAGCAGCGTACCGAATGGGAACACCGGGGAGCTGTTTTTT
many,TRBJ1-1,.,TRBV5-1,CASSVGPLGNTEAFF,TGCGCCAGCAGCGTCGGTCCACTAGGGAACACTGAAGCTTTCTTT
many,TRBJ2-1,.,TRBV29-1,CSVLGAQYNEQFF,TGCAGCGTTCTCGGGGCTCAGTACAATGAGCAGTTCTTC
many,TRBJ2-1,.,TRBV29-1,CSGRTGYNEQFF,TGCAGCGGCCGAACAGGGTACAATGAGCAGTTCTTC
.,TRBJ1-5,.,TRBV6-2/TRBV6-3,CASSRERVSNQPQHF,TGTGCCAGCAGCAGAGAGAGGGTTTCCAATCAGCCCCAGCATTTT
few,TRBJ2-7,TRBD2,TRBV13,CASTLAGTYEQYF,TGTGCCTCCACCCTAGCGGGAACCTACGAGCAGTACTTC
.,TRBJ1-1,.,TRBV15,CATSRAPRAEAFF,TGTGCCACCAGCAGGGCCCCCAGGGCTGAAGCTTTCTTT
.,TRBJ2-5,TRBD1,TRBV20-1,CSARVPGGALGTQYF,TGCAGTGCTAGAGTCCCAGGGGGCGCGTTGGGGACCCAGTACTTC
.,TRBJ2-1,.,TRBV12-3/TRBV12-4,CASAPYNEQFF,TGTGCCAGCGCTCCCTACAATGAGCAGTTCTTC
.,TRBJ2-1,TRBD1,TRBV4-1,CASSQDWTGNYNEQFF,TGCGCCAGCAGCCAAGACTGGACAGGGAACTACAATGAGCAGTTCTTC
.,TRBJ1-1,.,TRBV5-5,CASSLGPVGTEAFF,TGTGCCAGCAGCTTGGGCCCGGTAGGCACTGAAGCTTTCTTT
.,TRBJ2-6,.,TRBV4-3,CASSPSRGANVLTF,TGCGCCAGCAGCCCCTCGAGGGGGGCCAACGTCCTGACTTTC
.,TRBJ2-1,TRBD2,TRBV6-4,CASSRRGAGVMDEQFF,TGTGCCAGCAGCCGGCGGGGAGCGGGAGTTATGGATGAGCAGTTCTTC
many,TRBJ2-3,TRBD2,TRBV20-1,CSAPKREGTDTQYF,TGCAGTGCTCCCAAGCGGGAGGGAACAGATACGCAGTATTTT
.,TRBJ2-7,.,TRBV12-3/TRBV12-4,CASSSHWGLGEQYF,TGTGCCAGCAGTTCTCACTGGGGTCTAGGCGAGCAGTACTTC
.,TRBJ2-7,.,TRBV4-3,CASSLTTGDEQYF,TGCGCCAGCAGCCTGACGACTGGGGACGAGCAGTACTTC
few,TRBJ2-5,.,TRBV7-3,CASSLDGVSETQYF,TGTGCCAGCAGCTTAGATGGGGTTAGCGAGACCCAGTACTTC
few,TRBJ1-1,.,TRBV10-3,CAISEDGGRAEAFF,TGTGCCATCAGTGAGGACGGCGGCCGAGCTGAAGCTTTCTTT
few,TRBJ2-2,.,TRBV7-2,CASSFEGRRGELFF,TGTGCCAGCAGCTTTGAGGGCCGGAGAGGGGAGCTGTTTTTT
few,TRBJ1-6,.,TRBV6-1,CASSEAQSTNSPLHF,TGTGCCAGCAGTGAAGCACAGTCAACTAATTCACCCCTCCACTTT
.,TRBJ2-3,TRBD2,TRBV6-2/TRBV6-3,CASSFRLAGQGDTQYF,TGTGCCAGCAGTTTCCGACTAGCGGGCCAGGGAGATACGCAGTATTTT
many,TRBJ2-3,.,TRBV5-1,CASSFDREGTQYF,TGCGCCAGCAGCTTTGACAGGGAGGGGACGCAGTATTTT
.,TRBJ2-3,.,TRBV7-2,CASSYPVTDTQYF,TGTGCCAGCAGCTACCCGGTCACAGATACGCAGTATTTT
.,TRBJ2-2,TRBD1,TRBV29-1,CSVVRGYTGELFF,TGCAGCGTTGTCAGGGGGTACACCGGGGAGCTGTTTTTT
few,TRBJ1-1,.,TRBV6-1,CASTRDAGANTEAFF,TGTGCCAGCACTCGGGACGCTGGAGCGAACACTGAAGCTTTCTTT
few,TRBJ2-1,TRBD2,TRBV9,CASSVTSGSFSGSYNEQFF,TGTGCCAGCAGCGTTACTAGCGGGAGTTTTTCTGGGTCCTACAATGAGCAGTTCTTC
.,TRBJ2-2,.,TRBV20-1,CSASRPGTGELFF,TGCAGTGCTAGCCGACCGGGGACCGGGGAGCTGTTTTTT
.,TRBJ1-2,.,TRBV2,CASSAQRSYGYTF,TGTGCCAGCAGTGCCCAAAGATCATATGGCTACACCTTC
.,TRBJ2-3,TRBD2,TRBV5-1,CASSPGERESTDTQYF,TGCGCCAGCAGCCCGGGTGAGCGGGAGAGCACAGATACGCAGTATTTT
.,TRBJ2-3,.,TRBV7-2,CASSLAPGHEGDTQYF,TGTGCCAGCAGCTTAGCACCGGGACATGAGGGGGATACGCAGTATTTT
.,TRBJ1-5,TRBD1,TRBV7-2,CASSSRDRNQPQHF,TGTGCCAGCAGCTCGCGGGACAGGAATCAGCCCCAGCATTTT
.,TRBJ1-1,.,TRBV20-1,CSAAKTITGNTEAFF,TGCAGTGCTGCCAAAACAATAACAGGGAACACTGAAGCTTTCTTT
many,TRBJ1-1,.,TRBV12-3/TRBV12-4,CASSPTDGAEAFF,TGTGCCAGCAGCCCTACCGATGGCGCTGAAGCTTTCTTT
.,TRBJ1-4,.,TRBV7-2,CASSLDLRGEKLFF,TGTGCCAGCAGCCTAGACCTCCGTGGTGAAAAACTGTTTTTT
.,TRBJ2-3,.,TRBV28,CASSLGGHTQYF,TGTGCCAGCAGTTTGGGAGGCCATACGCAGTATTTT